The 12 T cell receptor beta chains presented below share a single source sample, sequenced in a study of blood T cell repertoires in COVID-19. Libraries were prepared by immunoSEQ multiplex PCR; TCRdb keeps only in-frame clonotypes and omits some of them. The sample holds approximately 130,000 clones; around 76% are singletons and the top ten take 9.5% to 14%. The sample comprised peripheral blood. The receptors here all came from a human donor in a cohort sampled during active COVID-19.

The chain uses TRBV6-1 and TRBJ2-1; 7 nucleotides agree with TRBD2. This CDR3 spans 15 amino acids. CDR1 and CDR2 (germline): MNHNS, SASEGT. The V and J ends lost 0 bases and 4 bases, in that order; junction bases with no gene match: 3. This CDR3 reads CASSEALGGYNEQFF. DNA of the CDR3: TGTGCCAGCAGTGAAGCATTGGGGGGGTACAATGAGCAGTTCTTC.

The chain employs TRBV27 and TRBJ2-6; 8 positions match TRBD1. Losses at the gene ends were 10 bases for V and 0 bases for J; bases not matched to a gene: 5. Germline CDR1 MNHEY, CDR2 SMNVEV (reference sequence). This CDR3 is built from 15 residues. As DNA, the CDR3 is TGTGCCACCGGACAGGGCCTCTCTGGGGCCAACGTCCTGACTTTC. It encodes CATGQGLSGANVLTF. Variable domain in full (rest from reference TRBV27 and TRBJ2-6): EAQVTQNPRYLITVTGKKLTVTCSQNMNHEYMSWYRQDPGLGLRQIYYSMNVEVTDKGDVPEGYKVSRKEKRNFPLILESPSPNQTSLYFCATGQGLSGANVLTFGAGSRLTVL.

This clone was picked up one time. The chain employs TRBV6-5 and TRBJ2-7, with D possibly TRBD1 on 5 matching bases. The germline V gene has CDR1 MNHEY and CDR2 SVGAGI. Trimming removed 5 bases from V and 4 bases from J, with 15 bases in between. The CDR3 has 14 residues. The DNA of the CDR3 is TGTGCCAGCAGTCCCGGACAAGTAGGGTACGAGCAGTACTTC. The encoded protein is CASSPGQVGYEQYF.

This clone has only a few counts. The chain carries TRBV6-5 and TRBJ1-1; 9 nucleotides line up with TRBD1. Trimming removed 7 bases from V and 4 bases from J; junction bases left unmatched: 4. The germline V gene encodes CDR1 MNHEY and CDR2 SVGAGI. This CDR3 has 13 amino acids. This chain's CDR3 is CASKDRGSTEAFF. For the CDR3, the DNA is TGTGCCAGCAAGGACAGGGGATCCACTGAAGCTTTCTTT.

This clone was detected only a few times. The chain has TRBV10-2 and TRBJ2-3; D remains ambiguous. This CDR3 spans 13 amino acids. Trimming shortened V by 1 base and J by 1 base, and 3 bases separated the two germline ends. Germline CDR1 reads WSHSY; CDR2 reads SAAADI. The CDR3 sequence: CASSEWRTDTQYF. In nucleotides, the CDR3 is TGCGCCAGCAGTGAGTGGCGCACAGATACGCAGTATTTT.

This clone was seen a few times. The chain couples TRBV12-2 to TRBJ2-1; the table's D call, TRBD2, has no DNA check behind it. TRBV12-2 is tagged as a pseudogene. This CDR3 has 12 amino acids. CDR3 region: CASRFPPRGGFF. DNA for the CDR3: TGTGCAAGTCGCTTCCCGCCGCGGGGGGGATTCTTC.

The chain recombines TRBV28 with TRBJ2-5, with D perhaps TRBD1 (6 bases). The V gene's germline CDR1 is MDHEN and CDR2 SYDVKM. Trimming took off 5 bases at V and 5 bases at J, with 12 bases between the two ends. CDR3 length equals 13 residues. The CDR3 here is CASSGQLGETQYF. The DNA of the CDR3 is TGTGCCAGCAGTGGACAGTTGGGGGAGACCCAGTACTTC.

The rearrangement joins TRBV19 to TRBJ1-1; D not certain. CDR3 length: 15 amino acids. Trimming shortened V by 2 bases and J by 0 bases, and 10 bases separated the two germline ends. Germline V gives CDR1 LNHDA, CDR2 SQIVND (reference sequence). In DNA, the CDR3 is TGTGCCAGTAGTATACAAGGCAGGATGAACACTGAAGCTTTCTTT. Its protein is CASSIQGRMNTEAFF.

In its sample, this clone was seen once. The genes are TRBV6-6 and TRBJ2-7; 10 bases agree with TRBD1. Germline V gives CDR1 MNHNY, CDR2 SVGAGI (reference sequence). This CDR3 has 14 residues. V shed 6 bases and J 1 base; nucleotides not matched to a gene: 3. In nucleotides, the CDR3 is TGTGCCAGCAGCCGACAGGGGGCGTCCTACGAGCAGTACTTC. This codes for CASSRQGASYEQYF.

The chain uses TRBV10-1 and TRBJ2-7, with 7 bases aligning to TRBD2. Losses at the gene ends were 3 bases for V and 4 bases for J; bases not matched to a gene: 9. The CDR3 is made up of 15 amino acids. Germline-derived CDR1 and CDR2 are WNHNN and SYGVQD (reference sequence). CDR3 sequence reads: CASSEAAGPAYEQYF. For the CDR3, the DNA is TGCGCCAGCAGTGAAGCAGCGGGACCAGCTTACGAGCAGTACTTC.

The chain recombines TRBV30 with TRBJ2-2, with 8 bases matching TRBD2. V lost 6 bases and J lost 7; bases outside the gene matches: 13. Germline CDR1 and CDR2: GTSNPN and SVGIG (reference sequence). The CDR3 covers 15 residues. The CDR3 nucleotides are TGTGCCTGCCCGCTAGCGGGTACTTCGGGCGGGGAGCTGTTTTTT. As protein: CACPLAGTSGGELFF.

The chain joins TRBV9 to TRBJ2-7, with TRBD1 identical over 7 bases. CDR1 is SGDLS, CDR2 YYNGEE, per germline. This CDR3 has 15 residues. J lost 2 bases, V lost 3 bases, and 8 bases had no gene match. The CDR3 here is CASSAGTDLPYEQYF. CDR3 sequence (DNA): TGTGCCAGCAGCGCCGGGACAGACCTTCCCTACGAGCAGTACTTC.